This passage covers 18 T cell receptor beta chains from one sample sequenced in a study of blood T cell repertoires in COVID-19. The assay was immunoSEQ multiplex PCR, and TCRdb's table has in-frame clones only and misses some. This table holds about 190,000 clones, under 85% found once. The source material was peripheral blood. The origin of the receptors is a man older than 75 with COVID-19, enrolled during active disease.

The rearrangement uses TRBV11-2 and TRBJ1-1, with 7 bases lining up with TRBD1. Per the germline V gene, CDR1 is SGHAT and CDR2 is FQNNGV. The trim removed 4 bases at V and 4 bases at J, leaving 3 bases unmatched. CDR3 length: 13 residues. CDR3 sequence: CASSSQGGTEAFF. The CDR3 region has the DNA TGTGCCAGCAGCTCCCAGGGGGGCACTGAAGCTTTCTTT.

The chain has TRBV9 and TRBJ1-3; D might be TRBD1 (5 bases). The germline gives CDR1 SGDLS, CDR2 YYNGEE. CDR3 size: 17 residues. Trimming cost V 4 bases and J 0 bases, with 17 bases left between them. CDR3 DNA: TGTGCCAGCAGCAAAAACCGGGGGGGACTCTCTGGAAACACCATATATTTT. This gives the protein CASSKNRGGLSGNTIYF.

This clone was picked up a small number of times. The V gene is TRBV7-9, the J gene TRBJ1-1; tentatively, D is TRBD1 (6 bases). This CDR3 is built from 14 residues. The germline V gene has CDR1 SEHNR and CDR2 FQNEAQ (reference sequence). Between the trimmed V and J ends, which lost 5 bases and 1 base, there was a span of 11 bases. For the CDR3, the DNA is TGTGCCAGCAGCGCCAGGGGCCCGAACACTGAAGCTTTCTTT. Protein sequence: CASSARGPNTEAFF. Filled out from reference TRBV7-9 and TRBJ1-1, the complete variable domain reads DTGVSQNPRHKITKRGQNVTFRCDPISEHNRLYWYRQTLGQGPEFLTYFQNEAQLEKSRLLSDRFSAERPKGSFSTLEIQRTEQGDSAMYLCASSARGPNTEAFFGQGTRLTVV.

V and J are TRBV5-4 and TRBJ2-1; 10 nucleotides match TRBD1. Unmatched junction bases numbered 3, after V lost 2 bases and J lost 4 bases. The CDR3 extends over 15 amino acids. Per germline, CDR1 SGHNT and CDR2 YYREEE (reference sequence). The CDR3 loop reads CASSFGTGEYNEQFF. For the CDR3, the DNA is TGTGCCAGCAGCTTTGGGACAGGGGAGTACAATGAGCAGTTCTTC. The full variable domain, with the rest looked up from reference TRBV5-4 and TRBJ2-1, is ETGVTQSPTHLIKTRGQQVTLRCSSQSGHNTVSWYQQALGQGPQFIFQYYREEENGRGNFPPRFSGLQFPNYSSELNVNALELDDSALYLCASSFGTGEYNEQFFGPGTRLTVL.

This sequence joins TRBV5-1 and TRBJ2-7, with D tentatively TRBD1 (6 bases). V was pared by 1 base and J by 5 bases, with 10 bases between. The CDR3 sequence is 13 residues long. Germline-derived CDR1 and CDR2 are SGHRS and YFSETQ. The CDR3 nucleotides are TGCGCCAGCAGCTTGTCAGGGGCAAACGAGCAGTACTTC. Translation: CASSLSGANEQYF.

The chain combines TRBV18 with TRBJ1-1; possibly TRBD1 for D (5 bases). V lost 3 bases and J 5 bases, leaving 19 bases between the germline ends. The CDR3 contains 16 residues. The germline gives CDR1 KGHSH, CDR2 LQKENI. Written as DNA, the CDR3 is TGTGCCAGCTCACCTTCCGTCCCCGGGGGGGGGACTGAAGCTTTCTTT. It translates to CASSPSVPGGGTEAFF.

This sequence joins TRBV18 and TRBJ1-2; TRBD1 matches at 8 bases. The trim removed 3 bases at V and 2 bases at J, leaving 8 bases unmatched. The germline gives CDR1 KGHSH, CDR2 LQKENI. The CDR3 has 16 amino acids. In DNA, the CDR3 is TGTGCCAGCTCACCGGTACCGGGACAGGCAAACTATGGCTACACCTTC. Protein sequence: CASSPVPGQANYGYTF.

This chain joins TRBV18 and TRBJ1-1, with D perhaps TRBD1 (5 bases). V shed 5 bases and J shed 2 bases, with 9 bases lying between them. CDR3 size: 13 residues. Germline-derived CDR1 and CDR2 are KGHSH and LQKENI. This chain's CDR3 is CASSADINTEAFF. The DNA of the CDR3 is TGTGCCAGCTCAGCGGACATTAACACTGAAGCTTTCTTT.

This clone was detected once. This chain connects TRBV7-2 to TRBJ1-2; 9 bases are shared with TRBD1. Germline-derived CDR1 and CDR2 are SGHTA and FQGNSA. V shed 4 bases and J 2 bases; nucleotides not matched to a gene: 8. This CDR3 region has 16 residues. In DNA form, the CDR3 reads TGTGCCAGCAGCTCGCGGGCGACAGGGGGGAACTATGGCTACACCTTC. It encodes CASSSRATGGNYGYTF.

The rearrangement links TRBV5-1 to TRBJ1-3; D possibly corresponds to TRBD1 (6 bases). Per the germline V gene, CDR1 is SGHRS and CDR2 is YFSETQ. The CDR3 is made up of 16 amino acids. The germline V and J ends were trimmed by 2 bases and 2 bases, with 14 bases remaining between them. The CDR3 spells CASSLGHSGAGNTIYF. CDR3 in DNA: TGCGCCAGCAGCTTAGGACACTCAGGGGCTGGAAACACCATATATTTT.

This CDR3 reads CASTIFSDSPTTYGYTF. The CDR3 coding sequence is TGTGCCAGCACTATATTTTCGGACAGCCCGACAACCTATGGCTACACCTTC. The rearrangement uses TRBV27 and TRBJ1-2, with D tentatively TRBD1 (6 bases). CDR1 is MNHEY, CDR2 SMNVEV, per germline (reference sequence). The CDR3 totals 17 residues. Between the trimmed V and J ends, which lost 7 bases and 4 bases, there was a span of 25 bases.

The chain is built from TRBV10-3 and TRBJ1-5; D is undetermined. Germline V gene lookup returns CDR1 ENHRY and CDR2 SYGVKD. This CDR3 spans 14 amino acids. The V and J ends lost 4 bases and 3 bases respectively, with 10 bases between them. CDR3 region: CAISGSRTNQPQHF. CDR3 DNA: TGTGCCATCAGTGGCAGTCGTACCAATCAGCCCCAGCATTTT.

This rearrangement joins TRBV6-6 to TRBJ2-7; D possibly corresponds to TRBD2 (6 bases). Germline V gives CDR1 MNHNY, CDR2 SVGAGI (reference sequence). There are 14 residues in the CDR3. Between the trimmed V and J ends, which lost 3 bases and 2 bases, there was a span of 11 bases. The CDR3 DNA is TGTGCCAGCAGTTATGCGGGGTCAGCCTACGAGCAGTACTTC. Translation: CASSYAGSAYEQYF.

This clone is a singleton in its sample. The V call is TRBV3-1 (or the pseudogene TRBV3-2), the J call TRBJ1-2; D possibly corresponds to TRBD1 (5 bases). The germline V gene has CDR1 LGHDT and CDR2 YNNKEL (reference sequence). V was cut by 7 bases and J by 8 bases, with 20 bases left in between. This CDR3 has 14 residues. The CDR3 DNA sequence: TGTGCCAGCATGGGTGGCGGGGGACCGTTGGGCTACACCTTC. Its translation: CASMGGGGPLGYTF.

Many counts were recorded for this clone. The V call is TRBV29-1, the J call TRBJ2-7; tentatively, D is TRBD1 (5 bases). CDR3 length: 13 amino acids. The V end was cut by 1 base, the J end by 4 bases, with 11 bases between. Germline CDR1 and CDR2: SQVTM and ANQGSEA. CDR3 residues: CSVEGGYKYEQYF. In DNA, the CDR3 is TGCAGCGTTGAAGGGGGCTACAAGTACGAGCAGTACTTC.

This chain connects TRBV14 to TRBJ2-7, with TRBD1 identical over 12 bases. CDR1 is SGHDN, CDR2 FVKESK, per germline. The trim removed 1 base at V and 13 bases at J, leaving 11 bases unmatched. The CDR3 totals 15 residues. For the CDR3, the DNA is TGTGCCAGCAGCCAAGCGTCCGCCGGGACAGGGGGCGGCTACTTC. Translated: CASSQASAGTGGGYF. Combining the CDR3 with reference TRBV14 and TRBJ2-7 gives the whole variable domain EAGVTQFPSHSVIEKGQTVTLRCDPISGHDNLYWYRRVMGKEIKFLLHFVKESKQDESGMPNNRFLAERTGGTYSTLKVQPAELEDSGVYFCASSQASAGTGGGYFGPGTRLTVT.

The chain recombines TRBV19 with TRBJ1-5; D perhaps matches TRBD1 (5 bases). This CDR3 region has 15 residues. Per germline, CDR1 LNHDA and CDR2 SQIVND (reference sequence). V lost 5 bases and J 0 bases, leaving 11 bases between the germline ends. The CDR3 here is CASSQQVFSNQPQHF. CDR3 nucleotide sequence: TGTGCCAGTAGTCAACAGGTATTTAGCAATCAGCCCCAGCATTTT.

The sample holds a few counts of this clone. The chain joins TRBV7-9 to TRBJ1-2; TRBD1 agrees at 9 bases. The germline V gene has CDR1 SEHNR and CDR2 FQNEAQ (reference sequence). The CDR3 length is 17 residues. The V gene end was trimmed by 2 bases and the J gene end by 4 bases; junction bases not matched to a gene: 11. CDR3 sequence (DNA): TGTGCCAGCAGCTTAACACCCTCGGACAGGGGATCCTATGGCTACACCTTC. Translating gives CASSLTPSDRGSYGYTF.